This T cell receptor beta chain came from a study of spatial heterogeneity in lung cancer (dated by TCRdb to the late 2010s). Background for the entire study: More beta-chain than alpha-chain transcripts were consistently detected, likely reflecting higher beta-chain transcript abundance. In the raw uncorrected reads, each unique combination of TCR and UMI appeared more than ten times on average. Nonsynonymous mutation counts, determined by whole-exome sequencing of tumor tissue, were related to TCR repertoire features. TCR alpha and beta repertoires were quantitatively compared across multiple tumor regions, matched nontumor lung and blood in non-small cell lung cancer. Both alpha and beta chains were TCR-sequenced in approximately 200 tumor regions, around 64 matched nontumor lung samples and some 50 PBMC samples obtained at surgery.

Here is what the overall study found, with its caveats: Additional single-cell paired TCR alpha and beta sequencing was considered necessary to confirm, at a functional level, the hypothesis that regional TCRs recognize regional mutations. Ubiquitous expanded tumor TCRs showed up in blood more often at tumor resection than at routine follow-up.

Interpreted using the paper, the time point label stands for: sample taken at primary tumor resection. Donors were approximately 72 patients with early-stage, untreated non-small cell lung cancer from the lung TRACERx cohort. For TCR sequencing, whole RNA was extracted from tumor and nontumor lung tissue, or from cryopreserved PBMC samples, and no cell sorting was done. A patient was chosen for TCR sequencing only when enough RNA was available from at least two tumor regions. At least ten counts were recorded for this clonotype. The target of this receptor is not known. Within one base of it there is no much larger clone, and no base qualities were kept. The germline V gene (reference sequence) supplies CDR1 SEHNR and CDR2 FQNEAQ. V is cut by 5 bases and J by 6 bases, and the space between the germline ends is 10 bases. From the cysteine through the phenylalanine, the CDR3 covers 12 amino acids. The retained sequence is limited to the CDR3, 36 bases, with the frame set at the first base.

Receptor amplification or capture employed 5' RACE. Sequenced using a NextSeq 500. In the TCR library protocol, a unique molecular identifier was attached to each TCR cDNA molecule so that PCR and sequencing errors could be corrected. The authors' pipeline ran thus. Decombinator tools were used for TCR identification, UMI-based error correction and CDR3 extraction. Expanded TCRs were defined as those above a frequency of 2 per 1,000, corresponding to the top 1% of the tumor frequency distribution. Renyi diversity was computed with the R vegan package after each repertoire had been subsampled 100 times to 5,000 TCRs. CDR3 similarity networks were built from amino acid triplet string-kernel similarity, connecting CDR3s with pairwise similarity above 0.82. The public reads were reanalyzed by TCRdb: fastp trimming at Q25, MiXCR alignment, in-frame beta chains only. Under each unique CDR3 protein, matching rows form one entry showing the most common genes and DNA. These V and J calls derive from TCRdb rather than the authors' analysis. Within this sample are more than 6,500 distinct CDR3 sequences, with about 9.1% of them counted one time only. The ten largest clones represent about 44% of the sample.

This chain is built from TRBV7-9 and TRBJ1-2; the D gene identity is not certain. The starting material was PBMCs, obtained at surgery. The receptor comes from a male donor with early-stage non-small cell lung cancer. CDR3 reads: CASSGANDGYTF. The sequenced DNA is TGTGCCAGCAGCGGCGCCAACGATGGCTACACCTTC.